This paragraph reports one T cell receptor (beta chain). The data were produced by immunoSEQ multiplex PCR, yet TCRdb's version contains in-frame clones alone and is incomplete. The sample includes 200,000 to 250,000 clones, 65% to 90% seen only once; the top ten take approximately 7%. This record belongs to a study of blood T cell repertoires in COVID-19. In the study overall: COVID-19 samples from acute and convalescent phases originated in the United States, Italy and Spain. Nucleic acid was either cDNA or gDNA, and it came from T cells, B-cell-depleted T cells, or PBMCs.

V lost 1 base and J lost 7, with 7 bases in between. The CDR3 length is 12 residues. CDR1 and CDR2 from the germline V gene are SGHDN and FVKESK. The chain employs TRBV14 and TRBJ1-2; D unresolved. Sequenced input: peripheral blood. This sequence was found in a woman aged 45-59 years with acute or convalescent COVID-19. The CDR3 here is CASSQAGFGYTF. In DNA, the CDR3 is TGTGCCAGCAGCCAAGCCGGGTTTGGCTACACCTTC.